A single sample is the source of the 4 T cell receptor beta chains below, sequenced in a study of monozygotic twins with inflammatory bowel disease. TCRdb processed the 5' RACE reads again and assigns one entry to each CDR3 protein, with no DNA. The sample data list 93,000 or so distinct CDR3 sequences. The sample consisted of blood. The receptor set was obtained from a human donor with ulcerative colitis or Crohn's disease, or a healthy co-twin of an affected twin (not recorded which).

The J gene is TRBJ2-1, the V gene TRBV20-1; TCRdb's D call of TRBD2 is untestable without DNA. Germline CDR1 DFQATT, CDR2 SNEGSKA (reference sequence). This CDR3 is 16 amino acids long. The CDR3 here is CSARDNTGEVFNEQFF.

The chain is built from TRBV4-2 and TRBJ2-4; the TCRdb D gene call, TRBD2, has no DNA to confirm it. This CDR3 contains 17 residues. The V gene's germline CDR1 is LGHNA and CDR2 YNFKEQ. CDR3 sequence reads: CASSQALAGEAKNIQYF.

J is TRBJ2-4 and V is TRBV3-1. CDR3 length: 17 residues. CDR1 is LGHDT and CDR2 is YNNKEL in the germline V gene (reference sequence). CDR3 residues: CASSQVLQTLAKNIQYF.

The CDR3 here is CASSSMWAGGGNQPQHF. The chain combines TRBV27 with TRBJ1-5; TCRdb lists TRBD1, though no DNA is available to test this call. The CDR3 is made up of 17 amino acids. Germline V gene lookup returns CDR1 MNHEY and CDR2 SMNVEV (reference sequence).